This T cell receptor (beta chain) was captured by sequencing in a study of chemoradiotherapy in HPV16-positive cancers. The wider study: Candidate HPV-specific clones and shared TCR motifs came from two HPV16-positive patients. Study results and caveats: Functional assays defining HPV-specific T cells used only a couple of HPV16-positive patients. Candidate HPV-specific clones and E7-related TCR motifs grew in tumor during treatment.

This clone was observed a handful of times. Its target is unknown. Germline V gene sequence: CDR1 SEHNR, CDR2 FQNEAQ (reference sequence). Between the trimmed V and J ends, which lost 1 base and 8 bases, there was a span of 26 bases. The CDR3 loop spans 18 amino acids. Using immunoSEQ multiplex PCR, the repertoire was profiled, and TCRdb retains in-frame clones only, with some absent. The table records 7,000 or so clones, 65% to 75% of them present only once. Sequences were derived from tumor tissue, sampled from a patient who underwent chemoradiotherapy. The chain joins TRBV7-9 to TRBJ1-2; a possible D gene is TRBD1 (5 bases). The TCR originated in a human donor with HPV-associated anogenital cancer. CDR3 in amino acids: CASSLVSIRDFYRNGYTF. As DNA, the CDR3 is TGTGCCAGCAGCTTAGTGAGTATCCGGGACTTCTATCGGAACGGCTACACCTTC.